These T cell receptor beta chains were read from a single sample in a study of blood T cell repertoires in COVID-19. Method: immunoSEQ multiplex PCR; TCRdb's copy keeps in-frame clones and lacks some. The sample has over 90,000 clones, more than 75% seen once; the top ten hold nearly 20%. Sequenced material: peripheral blood. The receptors come from a human donor in a cohort sampled during active COVID-19. Each CDR3 is given with its conserved first and last residue. Each record gives: J gene, V gene, clone size, D gene, CDR3 DNA, CDR3 protein. A D gene is named only where the DNA matches it firmly. Expanded clones get a size class; other rows say once, few or many, or leave the size out.

J gene: TRBJ1-1; V gene: TRBV19; clone size: once; D gene: TRBD1; CDR3 DNA: TGTGCCAGTACCACATTCGGGACAGGGAAGAACACTGAAGCTTTCTTT; CDR3 protein: CASTTFGTGKNTEAFF
J gene: TRBJ2-7; V gene: TRBV7-2; clone size: -; D gene: TRBD1; CDR3 DNA: TGTGCCAGCAGCCCCGACAGGGTGAAATCCTACGAGCAGTACTTC; CDR3 protein: CASSPDRVKSYEQYF
J gene: TRBJ1-3; V gene: TRBV7-6; clone size: once; D gene: TRBD1; CDR3 DNA: TGTGCCAGCAGCTTCAACAGGGGCGTTCACACCATATATTTT; CDR3 protein: CASSFNRGVHTIYF
J gene: TRBJ1-1; V gene: TRBV7-3; clone size: -; D gene: -; CDR3 DNA: TGTGCCAGCAGGACAAGTATACTGGGGAGTACTGAAGCTTTCTTT; CDR3 protein: CASRTSILGSTEAFF
J gene: TRBJ2-3; V gene: TRBV27; clone size: -; D gene: -; CDR3 DNA: TGTGCCAGCAGTTTAGGTCTAGGCGCAGATACGCAGTATTTT; CDR3 protein: CASSLGLGADTQYF
J gene: TRBJ2-1; V gene: TRBV7-2; clone size: -; D gene: -; CDR3 DNA: TGTGCCAGCAGCTTAGCGGGAGAGTCGAATGAGCAGTTCTTC; CDR3 protein: CASSLAGESNEQFF
J gene: TRBJ2-7; V gene: TRBV28; clone size: -; D gene: TRBD2; CDR3 DNA: TGTGCCAGCAGTTTATCCGCTAGCGGGAGAGACGAGCAGTACTTC; CDR3 protein: CASSLSASGRDEQYF
J gene: TRBJ2-7; V gene: TRBV28; clone size: -; D gene: TRBD1; CDR3 DNA: TGTGCCAGTATGACAGGGGGACCCTACGAGCAGTACTTC; CDR3 protein: CASMTGGPYEQYF
J gene: TRBJ2-1; V gene: TRBV10-3; clone size: -; D gene: TRBD1; CDR3 DNA: TGTGCCATCATGATAGGGACAGGAATTTACAATGAGCAGTTCTTC; CDR3 protein: CAIMIGTGIYNEQFF
J gene: TRBJ1-2; V gene: TRBV5-1; clone size: -; D gene: -; CDR3 DNA: TGCGCCAGCAGCTTGGAAGGGAGATTTAACTATGGCTACACCTTC; CDR3 protein: CASSLEGRFNYGYTF
J gene: TRBJ2-3; V gene: TRBV18; clone size: -; D gene: -; CDR3 DNA: TGTGCCAGCTCACCAGTTCAGGGTGGAGCGGATACGCAGTATTTT; CDR3 protein: CASSPVQGGADTQYF
J gene: TRBJ2-1; V gene: TRBV5-1; clone size: -; D gene: -; CDR3 DNA: TGCGCCAGCAGCTTAAGCGGACAACCGGAGGGTGAGCAGTTCTTC; CDR3 protein: CASSLSGQPEGEQFF
J gene: TRBJ1-6; V gene: TRBV3-1/TRBV3-2; clone size: once; D gene: TRBD1; CDR3 DNA: TGTGCCAGCAGCCAAGGTGGGACAGGGAGTCTCCGAGATTCACCCCTCCACTTT; CDR3 protein: CASSQGGTGSLRDSPLHF
J gene: TRBJ2-5; V gene: TRBV19; clone size: -; D gene: -; CDR3 DNA: TGTGCCAGTAGTCCCAGCCACAGAGAGACCCAGTACTTC; CDR3 protein: CASSPSHRETQYF
J gene: TRBJ2-7; V gene: TRBV4-2; clone size: -; D gene: TRBD2; CDR3 DNA: TGTGCCAGCAGCCAAGCGGGGGGAGGAGGTGTAGCGGGAGTAGGATACGAGCAGTACTTC; CDR3 protein: CASSQAGGGGVAGVGYEQYF